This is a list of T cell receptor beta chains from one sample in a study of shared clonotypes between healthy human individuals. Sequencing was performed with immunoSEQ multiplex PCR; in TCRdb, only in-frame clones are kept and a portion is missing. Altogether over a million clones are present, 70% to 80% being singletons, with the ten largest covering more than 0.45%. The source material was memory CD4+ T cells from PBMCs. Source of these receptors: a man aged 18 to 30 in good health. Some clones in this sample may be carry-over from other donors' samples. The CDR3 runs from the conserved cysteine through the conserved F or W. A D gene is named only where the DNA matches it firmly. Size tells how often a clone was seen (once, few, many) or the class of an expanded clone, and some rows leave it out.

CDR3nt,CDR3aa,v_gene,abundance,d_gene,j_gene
TGTGCCAGCAGCCAGGGCAGGGGGATGGATACGCAGTATTTT,CASSQGRGMDTQYF,TRBV28,.,TRBD1,TRBJ2-3
TGTGCCAGCAGCCCACGGGACAGGGAATACTATGGCTACACCTTC,CASSPRDREYYGYTF,TRBV5-6,.,TRBD1,TRBJ1-2
TGTGCCAGCTCATCGACAGGGGAAACTGAAGCTTTCTTT,CASSSTGETEAFF,TRBV18,few,TRBD1,TRBJ1-1
TGTGCCAGCAGCCCCCTTGGGGGGGGCGCAGAGACCCAGTACTTC,CASSPLGGGAETQYF,TRBV7-2,.,.,TRBJ2-5
TGTGCCAGTAGTTCTACCGGGACAGGGGGTTTGAACACTGAAGCTTTCTTT,CASSSTGTGGLNTEAFF,TRBV19,.,TRBD1,TRBJ1-1
TGCGCCAGCAGCTTGGGACTAGCGCCCCAGGGGACCCAGTACTTC,CASSLGLAPQGTQYF,TRBV5-1,.,TRBD2,TRBJ2-5
TGTGCCAGCAGCCAAGATACCCTGCCCACAGGGCAGTTCTTC,CASSQDTLPTGQFF,TRBV4-2,.,.,TRBJ2-1
TGTGCCAGCAGGGTGGTCTTCGCGGGAGAGCAGTACTTC,CASRVVFAGEQYF,TRBV2,.,.,TRBJ2-7
TGTGCCAGCAGCCAAAAACAGGGGGCGGGCGGCTCAGATACGCAGTATTTT,CASSQKQGAGGSDTQYF,TRBV5-4,.,TRBD1,TRBJ2-3
TGTGCCATCCGACAGGGGAACCAAGAGACCCAGTACTTC,CAIRQGNQETQYF,TRBV10-3,.,TRBD1,TRBJ2-5
TGTGCCAGCAGTGTGGGAAACGGGAACACCATATATTTT,CASSVGNGNTIYF,TRBV25-1,few,.,TRBJ1-3
TGCGCCAGCAGCCCCGCCGGCGGACAGGGGGCGACTTCATACTACGAGCAGTACTTC,CASSPAGGQGATSYYEQYF,TRBV5-1,.,TRBD1,TRBJ2-7
TGTGCCAGCAGTTTCGGGCGAGGGAGCCGGGGTTCGCTGTACACTGAAGCTTTCTTT,CASSFGRGSRGSLYTEAFF,TRBV27,.,.,TRBJ1-1
TGTGCCAGCAGCGGAAGCACAGGCACCGGGCATCAGCCCCAGCATTTT,CASSGSTGTGHQPQHF,TRBV2,.,.,TRBJ1-5
TGTGCCAGCTCACCAAGGCACGGCGAGCAGTACTTC,CASSPRHGEQYF,TRBV18,.,.,TRBJ2-7
TGTGCCAGCAGTCACCAGGGTACCGGGGAGCTGTTTTTT,CASSHQGTGELFF,TRBV28,.,.,TRBJ2-2
TGTGCCAGCAGCCGAACTCTAGCGGGTGGCACAGATACGCAGTATTTT,CASSRTLAGGTDTQYF,TRBV11-2,.,TRBD2,TRBJ2-3
TGTGCCAGCAGCGTAGACATGGGGAACACTGAAGCTTTCTTT,CASSVDMGNTEAFF,TRBV9,few,.,TRBJ1-1
TGCGCCAGCAGTAGCGGGAGGGCCGTAGAGACCCAGTACTTC,CASSSGRAVETQYF,TRBV10-2,.,TRBD2,TRBJ2-5
TGCGCCAGCAGCCAGCTACGGACTAGCGGACTCTACGAGCAGTACTTC,CASSQLRTSGLYEQYF,TRBV4-1,.,TRBD2,TRBJ2-7
TGTGCCAGCAGTTTGGCGGTCTACAATGAGCAGTTCTTC,CASSLAVYNEQFF,TRBV28,.,.,TRBJ2-1
TGTGCCAGCAGAGAAGGACAGAATCAGCCCCAGCATTTT,CASREGQNQPQHF,TRBV6-1,.,.,TRBJ1-5
TGCGCCAGCAGCTTGGAGCCGGGAACCTCCTACGAGCAGTACTTC,CASSLEPGTSYEQYF,TRBV5-1,.,.,TRBJ2-7
TGTGCCAGCAGCTCACAGGGGGCCTTCTTCGGGCAGCAGTACTTC,CASSSQGAFFGQQYF,TRBV28,few,TRBD1,TRBJ2-7
TGTGCCAGCAGTTACTCTGGACAGGGAAAATTGGAGACCCAGTACTTC,CASSYSGQGKLETQYF,TRBV6-5,.,TRBD1,TRBJ2-5
TGTGCCAGCAGGGTCCGGGGGCAGATACAAGAGACCCAGTACTTC,CASRVRGQIQETQYF,TRBV2,.,.,TRBJ2-5
TGCGCCAGCAGCTTGGGGACAGGGAGTCCCGGACTAGGCTACAATGAGCAGTTCTTC,CASSLGTGSPGLGYNEQFF,TRBV5-1,.,.,TRBJ2-1
TGTGCCAGCAGTACCGACAGGGGTCTTTATGGCTACACCTTC,CASSTDRGLYGYTF,TRBV2,.,TRBD1,TRBJ1-2
TGTGCCAGCAGCTATGGACTAGCGGGAGAGCAGTACTTC,CASSYGLAGEQYF,TRBV7-9,.,TRBD2,TRBJ2-7
TGTGCCAGCAGCTTACTTCGCCGACAGGGAGGAGATACGCAGTATTTT,CASSLLRRQGGDTQYF,TRBV7-9,few,.,TRBJ2-3
TGCGCCAGCAGCGGGTCGACAGGGAGTTCTTACGAGCAGTACTTC,CASSGSTGSSYEQYF,TRBV5-1,once,TRBD1,TRBJ2-7
TGTGCCAGCAGCTTGGAGGAGTATGGCTACACCTTC,CASSLEEYGYTF,TRBV7-9,many,.,TRBJ1-2
TGTGCCAGCTCACAGGGACAGGCCTATGGCTACACCTTC,CASSQGQAYGYTF,TRBV18,few,TRBD1,TRBJ1-2
TGCGCCAGCAGCTTGGATTTGAAGTCCTCGACCCAGTACTTC,CASSLDLKSSTQYF,TRBV5-1,.,.,TRBJ2-5
TGCGCCAGCAGCTTGGCCAGAAGCGGGAGGGGCACCGGGGAGCTGTTTTTT,CASSLARSGRGTGELFF,TRBV5-1,.,TRBD2,TRBJ2-2
TGTGCCAGCTCACCCCCTCACGCGGGGTCGAGTGAGCAGTTCTTC,CASSPPHAGSSEQFF,TRBV18,.,.,TRBJ2-1
TGTGCCAGCAGTGAGGGATGGACTAGCGGGAGTGGCGAGGCCCAGTACTTC,CASSEGWTSGSGEAQYF,TRBV6-1,few,TRBD2,TRBJ2-5
TGTGCCAGCAACGGACAGGGGAATGAGCAGTTCTTC,CASNGQGNEQFF,TRBV6-1,.,TRBD1,TRBJ2-1
TGTGCCAGCAGCTGGGGCGGGGCAGCCGAAGAGACCCAGTACTTC,CASSWGGAAEETQYF,TRBV7-9,.,.,TRBJ2-5
TGTGCCAGCAGTTTAGTAGGCCGCCGAGACTATGGCTACACCTTC,CASSLVGRRDYGYTF,TRBV28,once,.,TRBJ1-2
TGTGCCAGCACCATAGACAGGGCCTATGGCTACACCTTC,CASTIDRAYGYTF,TRBV28,.,TRBD1,TRBJ1-2
TGCGCCAGCAGCTTGGGCACAGGGGAAGGCTACACCTTC,CASSLGTGEGYTF,TRBV5-1,.,TRBD1,TRBJ1-2
TGTGCCAGCAGCTTAATGGGACAGGGGGCGAACACTGAAGCTTTCTTT,CASSLMGQGANTEAFF,TRBV7-3,.,TRBD1,TRBJ1-1
TGTGCCAGCAGCTTAGTTTTCGGAGAGACCCAGTACTTC,CASSLVFGETQYF,TRBV7-2,.,.,TRBJ2-5
TGTGCCTGGAGTAGCAGGGCAGATACGCAGTATTTT,CAWSSRADTQYF,TRBV30,once,.,TRBJ2-3
TGCGCCAGCAGCCAAGGAGTTAGCACAGATACGCAGTATTTT,CASSQGVSTDTQYF,TRBV5-1,.,.,TRBJ2-3
TGTGCCAGCAGCACCAGACAGAGCTATAACTATGGCTACACCTTC,CASSTRQSYNYGYTF,TRBV7-2,.,.,TRBJ1-2
TGTGCCAGCAGCTTGACCTCCCGGCCCACAGATACGCAGTATTTT,CASSLTSRPTDTQYF,TRBV5-4,few,.,TRBJ2-3
TGTGCCAGCTCACCGGACGGACTTGGCAAACTGTTTTTT,CASSPDGLGKLFF,TRBV18,.,.,TRBJ1-4
TGTGCCAGCAGTGAAGCCATAGGGACAATAAACGAGCAGTACTTC,CASSEAIGTINEQYF,TRBV2,.,.,TRBJ2-7
TGTGCCAGCAGGGGGGGATGGGGAATTAGCTCCTACGAGCAGTACTTC,CASRGGWGISSYEQYF,TRBV25-1,.,.,TRBJ2-7
TGCGCCAGCAGTCCTACTAGCCTAGCGGGAGGGCCAGATACGCAGTATTTT,CASSPTSLAGGPDTQYF,TRBV5-1,.,TRBD2,TRBJ2-3
TGTGCCAGCAGCCCTCGGGACAGGGAAACAGATACGCAGTATTTT,CASSPRDRETDTQYF,TRBV9,.,TRBD1,TRBJ2-3
TGCGCCAGCAGCTTGGGTCCTAGCCGCTACGAGCAGTACTTC,CASSLGPSRYEQYF,TRBV5-1,once,.,TRBJ2-7
TGTGCCAGCAGTTTCCGCCCTGCTAGCGGGAAAGTAGTCTACGAGCAGTACTTC,CASSFRPASGKVVYEQYF,TRBV28,.,TRBD2,TRBJ2-7
TGTGCCAGCAGCCAGGTACAGCAGATGAACACTGAAGCTTTCTTT,CASSQVQQMNTEAFF,TRBV6-6,once,.,TRBJ1-1
TGTGCCAGCAGCTTAGGATTTGACAATGAGCAGTTCTTC,CASSLGFDNEQFF,TRBV11-1,few,.,TRBJ2-1